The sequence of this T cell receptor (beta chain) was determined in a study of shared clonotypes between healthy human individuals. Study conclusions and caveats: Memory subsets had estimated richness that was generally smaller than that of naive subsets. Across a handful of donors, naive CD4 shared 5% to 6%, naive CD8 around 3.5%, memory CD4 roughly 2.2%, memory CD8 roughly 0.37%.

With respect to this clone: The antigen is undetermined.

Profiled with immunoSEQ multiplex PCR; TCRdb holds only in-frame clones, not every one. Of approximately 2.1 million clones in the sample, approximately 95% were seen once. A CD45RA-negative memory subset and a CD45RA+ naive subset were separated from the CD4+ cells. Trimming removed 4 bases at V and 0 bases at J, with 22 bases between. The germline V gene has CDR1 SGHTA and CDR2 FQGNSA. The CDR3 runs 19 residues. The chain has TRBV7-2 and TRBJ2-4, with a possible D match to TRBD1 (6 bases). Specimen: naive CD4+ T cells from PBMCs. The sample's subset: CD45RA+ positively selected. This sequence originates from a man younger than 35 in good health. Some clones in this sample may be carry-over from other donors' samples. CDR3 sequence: CASSSSYRRDTPAKNIQYF. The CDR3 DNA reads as TGTGCCAGCAGCTCCTCCTATCGCCGGGACACTCCAGCCAAAAACATTCAGTACTTC.